The 22 T cell receptor beta chains presented below share a single source sample, sequenced in a study of cytomegalovirus exposure and HLA in healthy donors. 60 Vbeta and 13 Jbeta primers were used in PCR. The table came from immunoSEQ multiplex PCR; TCRdb's copy has only in-frame clones and leaves some out. The data contain approximately 110,000 clones, approximately 81% of them singletons. The sequenced sample was PBMCs. All receptors derive from a woman aged 25 to 39 in good health and CMV-seronegative.

V is TRBV11-2 and J is TRBJ1-1, with 7 positions matching TRBD1. Germline V gene data show CDR1 as SGHAT and CDR2 as FQNNGV. There are 14 residues in the CDR3. Trimming took 6 bases from V and 5 from J; bases not matched to a gene: 9. CDR3 protein: CASRERQGWTEAFF. CDR3 DNA: TGTGCCAGCAGAGAAAGACAGGGATGGACTGAAGCTTTCTTT.

The J gene is TRBJ2-1, the V gene TRBV19; TRBD1 matches at 9 bases. Trimming removed 3 bases from V and 8 bases from J; junction bases left unmatched: 2. Germline V gene data show CDR1 as LNHDA and CDR2 as SQIVND (reference sequence). The CDR3 has 13 amino acids. The CDR3 protein is CASSMYRGHEQFF. The CDR3 DNA sequence: TGTGCCAGTAGTATGTACAGGGGGCATGAGCAGTTCTTC.

This CDR3 is CASGTGQGRAGELFF. The CDR3 coding sequence is TGTGCCAGCGGGACGGGACAGGGAAGAGCCGGGGAGCTGTTTTTT. The V gene is TRBV6-5, the J gene TRBJ2-2, with 9 bases fitting TRBD1. Looked up from germline, CDR1 is MNHEY and CDR2 is SVGAGI. Trimming removed 8 bases from V and 6 bases from J; junction bases left unmatched: 10. CDR3 length equals 15 residues.

This rearrangement joins TRBV7-2 to TRBJ1-2; 7 bases line up with TRBD1. The CDR3 runs to 14 residues. V was clipped by 2 bases and J by 3 bases; unmatched bases: 3. Germline loops: CDR1 SGHTA, CDR2 FQGNSA. CDR3 bases: TGTGCCAGCAGCTTAAGGGGGCAGGACTATGGCTACACCTTC. Encoded protein: CASSLRGQDYGYTF.

This chain links TRBV5-6 with TRBJ2-2; 11 bases align to TRBD2. The length of the CDR3 is 16 residues. V was pared by 3 bases and J by 5 bases, with 6 bases of the junction left unmatched. In germline, CDR1 is SGHDT, CDR2 YYEEEE. Written as DNA, the CDR3 is TGTGCCAGCAGCTCCACTAGCGGGAGTTGGACCGGGGAGCTGTTTTTT. It yields the protein CASSSTSGSWTGELFF. The full variable domain, its missing parts supplied by reference TRBV5-6 and TRBJ2-2, is DAGVTQSPTHLIKTRGQQVTLRCSPKSGHDTVSWYQQALGQGPQFIFQYYEEEERQRGNFPDRFSGHQFPNYSSELNVNALLLGDSALYLCASSSTSGSWTGELFFGEGSRLTVL.

V and J are TRBV6-6 and TRBJ2-5; 7 nucleotides match TRBD1. There are 12 residues in the CDR3. Per the germline V gene, CDR1 is MNHNY and CDR2 is SVGAGI (reference sequence). V lost 9 bases and J lost 3; bases outside the gene matches: 4. CDR3 coding DNA: TGTGCCAGTGGACAGGCTAAAGAGACCCAGTACTTC. Protein product: CASGQAKETQYF.

This clone was seen a single time. This rearrangement joins TRBV7-2 to TRBJ2-6, with D tentatively TRBD2 (5 bases). V lost 1 base, J lost 3 bases, and 10 bases lay in between. The CDR3 is made up of 16 amino acids. Germline values: CDR1 SGHTA, CDR2 FQGNSA. The CDR3 protein is CASSLVGGSGANVLTF. The CDR3 nucleotides are TGTGCCAGCAGCTTAGTTGGAGGAAGTGGGGCCAACGTCCTGACTTTC.

The chain uses TRBV7-8 and TRBJ1-3; 7 bases match TRBD1. Trimming cost V 5 bases and J 0 bases; bases outside gene matches: 10. The germline V gene encodes CDR1 SGHVS and CDR2 FQNEAQ. CDR3 length equals 17 residues. CDR3 in amino acids: CASSPGQAIFSGNTIYF. DNA for the CDR3: TGTGCCAGCAGCCCCGGACAGGCAATCTTCTCTGGAAACACCATATATTTT. Drawing the rest from reference TRBV7-8 and TRBJ1-3, the complete variable domain is GAGVSQSPRYKVAKRGQDVALRCDPISGHVSLFWYQQALGQGPEFLTYFQNEAQLDKSGLPSDRFFAERPEGSVSTLKIQRTQQEDSAVYLCASSPGQAIFSGNTIYFGEGSWLTVV.

The gene calls are TRBV7-8 and TRBJ1-4, with D maybe TRBD1 (5 bases). CDR3 length equals 14 residues. Trimming left V 3 bases short and J 4 bases short, with 9 bases between. CDR1 and CDR2 from the germline V gene are SGHVS and FQNEAQ. In DNA, the CDR3 is TGTGCCAGCAGCTTTATGGGGCATAATGAAAAACTGTTTTTT. As protein: CASSFMGHNEKLFF.

This clone was counted only a few times. The chain is built from TRBV21-1 and TRBJ2-5; the table's D call of TRBD1 was not tested on the DNA. TRBV21-1 is noted as a pseudogene. The CDR3 runs 15 residues. The CDR3 region has the DNA TGTGCCAGCAGCCCCTGGGACAGGGACCAAGAGACCCAGTACTTC. Translation: CASSPWDRDQETQYF.

This clone was detected only once. The chain is built from TRBV25-1 and TRBJ1-2; unclear D gene. In germline, CDR1 is MGHDK, CDR2 SYGVNS. The CDR3 consists of 12 residues. V shed 3 bases and J shed 5 bases, with 7 bases lying between them. CDR3 sequence: CASSDYLYGYTF. Written as DNA, the CDR3 is TGTGCCAGCAGTGACTACCTATATGGCTACACCTTC.

This clone was detected a few times. The chain combines TRBV5-1 with TRBJ2-1, with TRBD1 matching over 8 bases. Germline-derived CDR1 and CDR2 are SGHRS and YFSETQ. The trim removed 0 bases at V and 8 bases at J, leaving 4 bases unmatched. This CDR3 has 14 residues. CDR3 nucleotides: TGCGCCAGCAGCTTGGGGACAGGGCTCGATGAGCAGTTCTTC. Translated, it gives CASSLGTGLDEQFF.

This clone was seen more than once but under ten times. The chain joins TRBV29-1 to TRBJ1-2; 11 bases align to TRBD1. Trimming took 3 bases from V and 4 from J; bases not matched to a gene: 4. Germline lookup yields CDR1 SQVTM and CDR2 ANQGSEA. The CDR3 sequence is 14 residues long. Here the CDR3 reads CSVEFGTGGYGYTF. The CDR3 coding sequence is TGCAGCGTTGAGTTCGGGACAGGGGGCTATGGCTACACCTTC.

The chain links TRBV2 to TRBJ2-1, with 14 positions matching TRBD2. V lost 8 bases, J lost 12 bases, and 9 bases stayed unmatched. The length of the CDR3 is 14 residues. Germline V gene lookup returns CDR1 SNHLY and CDR2 FYNNEI. The CDR3 here is CASCRLAGGPVQFF. As DNA, the CDR3 is TGTGCCAGCTGTCGACTAGCGGGAGGGCCTGTGCAGTTCTTC.

The rearrangement links TRBV7-3 to TRBJ2-1, with D possibly TRBD1 on 6 matching bases. The CDR3 is 12 residues long. Trimming cost V 5 bases and J 7 bases, with 9 bases left between them. CDR1 is SGHTA, CDR2 FQGTGA, per germline. CDR3 residues: CASSLGQNEQFF. DNA of the CDR3: TGTGCCAGCAGCCTCGGACAGAATGAGCAGTTCTTC. The full variable domain, in which reference TRBV7-3 and TRBJ2-1 provide the parts outside the CDR3, is GAGVSQTPSNKVTEKGKYVELRCDPISGHTALYWYRQSLGQGPEFLIYFQGTGAADDSGLPNDRFFAVRPEGSVSTLKIQRTERGDSAVYLCASSLGQNEQFFGPGTRLTVL.

The gene calls are TRBV7-6 and TRBJ2-1, with 8 bases matching TRBD2. The germline V gene has CDR1 SGHVS and CDR2 FNYEAQ. The CDR3 covers 17 residues. The junction had 12 bases not matched to a gene; V was cut back by 4 bases and J by 4 bases. Here the CDR3 reads CASSSPGAGRAYNEQFF. Written as DNA, the CDR3 is TGTGCCAGCAGCTCTCCGGGAGCCGGGAGGGCATACAATGAGCAGTTCTTC.

A few counts support this clone. The chain recombines TRBV10-3 with TRBJ1-1; maybe TRBD1 (6 bases). CDR1 and CDR2 (germline): ENHRY, SYGVKD. V was cut by 8 bases and J by 0 bases, with 22 bases left in between. CDR3 length: 17 residues. The CDR3 sequence: CAIAPRPNWGLNTEAFF. The CDR3, as DNA: TGTGCCATCGCACCCAGACCGAACTGGGGGCTGAACACTGAAGCTTTCTTT.

The V gene is TRBV19, the J gene TRBJ1-1; maybe TRBD1 (5 bases). The V gene's germline CDR1 is LNHDA and CDR2 SQIVND (reference sequence). The germline V and J ends were trimmed by 7 bases and 5 bases, with 17 bases remaining between them. This CDR3 has 14 residues. The CDR3 is CASTITGGGTEAFF. The CDR3 nucleotides are TGTGCCAGTACCATTACCGGGGGGGGTACTGAAGCTTTCTTT.

The chain employs TRBV25-1 and TRBJ2-5; 11 positions agree with TRBD1. The CDR3 has 13 residues. Looked up from germline, CDR1 is MGHDK and CDR2 is SYGVNS. The J segment lost 3 bases and the V segment lost 6 bases, leaving 0 bases of the junction unmatched. CDR3 residues: CASRGQGEETQYF. In nucleotides, the CDR3 is TGTGCCAGCAGGGGACAGGGGGAAGAGACCCAGTACTTC.

Only one count was recorded for this clone. This chain's CDR3 is CASSRQQGYEQYF. The CDR3 nucleotides read TGTGCCAGCAGCCGACAACAGGGCTACGAGCAGTACTTC. The V and J genes are TRBV7-2 and TRBJ2-7; weak D call: TRBD1 (6 bases). The CDR3 is 13 amino acids. Germline CDR1 is SGHTA and CDR2 is FQGNSA. V lost 5 bases to trimming and J lost 3 bases, with 11 bases between them. Using reference TRBV7-2 and TRBJ2-7 for the parts outside the CDR3, the full variable domain is GAGVSQSPSNKVTEKGKDVELRCDPISGHTALYWYRQSLGQGLEFLIYFQGNSAPDKSGLPSDRFSAERTGGSVSTLTIQRTQQEDSAVYLCASSRQQGYEQYFGPGTRLTVT.

The rearrangement links TRBV5-5 to TRBJ1-2; 7 nucleotides agree with TRBD1. This CDR3 spans 15 amino acids. Germline V gives CDR1 SGHKS, CDR2 YYEKEE (reference sequence). V dropped 4 bases and J dropped 5; count of bases not matched to a gene: 11. CDR3 residues: CASSHGQDSSYGYTF. CDR3 nucleotide sequence: TGTGCCAGCAGCCACGGACAGGACAGCAGTTATGGCTACACCTTC.

V usage is TRBV5-6 and J usage is TRBJ1-2, with D perhaps TRBD1 (5 bases). The CDR3 has 15 amino acids. The V gene's germline CDR1 is SGHDT and CDR2 YYEEEE. V lost 1 base and J 1 base, leaving 11 bases between the germline ends. The CDR3 DNA is TGTGCCAGCAGCTTGTACAGGAAAAATAACTATGGCTACACCTTC. Translating gives CASSLYRKNNYGYTF. Variable domain in full (rest from reference TRBV5-6 and TRBJ1-2): DAGVTQSPTHLIKTRGQQVTLRCSPKSGHDTVSWYQQALGQGPQFIFQYYEEEERQRGNFPDRFSGHQFPNYSSELNVNALLLGDSALYLCASSLYRKNNYGYTFGSGTRLTVV.